The TCR beta chain described here comes from a study of blood T cells in healthy people across ages. V gave up 4 bases and J gave up 7 bases; unmatched junction bases: 16. CDR1 is SGDLS, CDR2 YYNGEE, per germline. This CDR3 region has 16 residues. Through a sample-barcoded 5' primer and a J-beta primer mix, a second PCR was run for about 7 to 12 cycles. TCRdb passed the 5' RACE reads through MiXCR, listing each CDR3 protein once. This table holds about 580,000 distinct CDR3 sequences, more than 45% found once. Sample: blood. The chain joins TRBV9 to TRBJ1-2; 7 bases line up with TRBD1. The receptor was isolated from a man older than 75 in good health. CDR3 DNA: TGTGCCAGCAGCACACAGGGGACCCGGCGTCGGGGTGGCTACACCTTC. Its translation: CASSTQGTRRRGGYTF.